This passage covers 32 T cell receptor beta chains from one sample sequenced in a study of T-cell reconstitution after alpha-beta-depleted transplantation in children. Unique molecular identifiers were used to barcode this TCRbeta library. TCRdb used MiXCR to reprocess the PCR reads, holding one entry per CDR3 protein. The sample consists of hundreds of thousands of distinct CDR3 sequences, around 16% of them appearing once. The material sequenced was PBMCs, mostly from graft donor cells, taken 360 days after TCRalphabeta/CD19-depleted stem cell transplant. These TCRs come from a boy less than two years old who had a stem cell transplant for Wiskott-Aldrich syndrome, so the T cells may come from the graft donor.

This clonotype was counted only a few times. J is TRBJ2-3 and V is TRBV3-1; D is possibly TRBD2 (6 bases). V was trimmed by 6 bases and J by 3 bases, leaving 13 bases between them. The CDR3 totals 14 residues. CDR1 and CDR2 (germline): LGHDT, YNNKEL (reference sequence). The CDR3 loop is CASSRDFSTDTQYF. CDR3 DNA sequence: TGTGCCAGCAGTCGGGACTTCTCGACAGATACGCAGTATTTT.

The CDR3 nucleotides read TGTGCCAGCACCAAGAATCGTAATGAGCAGTTCTTC. This codes for CASTKNRNEQFF. This chain joins TRBV2 and TRBJ2-1, with D unclear. CDR1 and CDR2 (germline): SNHLY, FYNNEI. V was trimmed by 7 bases and J by 7 bases, leaving 11 bases between them. The CDR3 spans 12 residues.

There are many counts of this clonotype. V is TRBV12-3 or TRBV12-4 and J is TRBJ2-4, with 8 bases lining up with TRBD2. This CDR3 region has 14 residues. J lost 7 bases, V lost 5 bases, and 7 bases had no gene match. The CDR3 is CASSPGGAGNIQYF. The CDR3 region has the DNA TGTGCCAGCAGTCCCGGGGGGGCTGGGAACATTCAGTACTTC.

The chain links TRBV29-1 to TRBJ2-7; 10 bases align to TRBD1. V gave up 5 bases and J gave up 4 bases; unmatched junction bases: 2. Germline CDR1 SQVTM, CDR2 ANQGSEA. This CDR3 is built from 12 residues. The CDR3 region is CSVWGQGYEQYF. The CDR3 DNA reads as TGCAGCGTTTGGGGACAGGGGTACGAGCAGTACTTC.

This clonotype turned up a few times. The genes are TRBV25-1 and TRBJ2-7, with 8 bases identical to TRBD1. This CDR3 comprises 15 residues. V trimming: 0 bases; J trimming: 4 bases; junction bases outside the gene matches: 5. The V gene's germline CDR1 is MGHDK and CDR2 SYGVNS. CDR3 DNA sequence: TGTGCCAGCAGTGAATATGGGACAGGACCTTACGAGCAGTACTTC. This sequence encodes CASSEYGTGPYEQYF.

Here the CDR3 reads CASSLTGGWYEQYF. The CDR3 nucleotides read TGTGCCAGCAGTTTAACAGGGGGCTGGTACGAGCAGTACTTC. The chain recombines TRBV12-3 or TRBV12-4 with TRBJ2-7, with 9 bases lining up with TRBD1. The CDR3 extends over 14 amino acids. Unmatched junction bases numbered 3, after V lost 2 bases and J lost 4 bases.

Only a few counts were recorded for this clonotype. The chain employs TRBV4-1 and TRBJ2-7, with 10 bases fitting TRBD1. From germline, CDR1 is MGHRA and CDR2 YSYEKL. The CDR3 length is 15 residues. V was pared by 2 bases and J by 4 bases, with 5 bases of the junction left unmatched. The CDR3 reads CASSQPGQGRYEQYF. The CDR3 coding sequence is TGCGCCAGCAGCCAACCGGGACAGGGGCGTTACGAGCAGTACTTC.

The chain is built from TRBV20-1 and TRBJ1-4; D gene unclear. Germline lookup yields CDR1 DFQATT and CDR2 SNEGSKA (reference sequence). V lost 2 bases and J 7 bases, leaving 11 bases between the germline ends. CDR3 length equals 13 residues. CDR3 sequence: CSARSQAGEKLFF. CDR3 bases: TGCAGTGCTAGAAGTCAGGCGGGTGAAAAACTGTTTTTT.

The chain joins TRBV20-1 to TRBJ2-5, with 10 positions matching TRBD1. J gave up 6 bases and V 1 base, and 5 bases lay outside the gene matches. The CDR3 spans 14 residues. Germline CDR1 DFQATT, CDR2 SNEGSKA (reference sequence). The DNA for the CDR3 is TGCAGTGCTAGAGGGACAGGGGGTCTTAAGACCCAGTACTTC. Its translation is CSARGTGGLKTQYF.

This clonotype showed up many times. V is TRBV27 and J is TRBJ2-1; D remains unclear. Trimming shortened V by 3 bases and J by 6 bases, and 9 bases separated the two germline ends. The length of the CDR3 is 13 residues. From germline, CDR1 is MNHEY and CDR2 SMNVEV (reference sequence). CDR3 loop: CASSLGSVNEQFF. CDR3 bases: TGTGCCAGCAGTTTGGGGTCAGTCAATGAGCAGTTCTTC.

The gene calls are TRBV12-3 or TRBV12-4 and TRBJ2-2; D remains ambiguous. The CDR3 has 13 amino acids. V gave up 7 bases and J gave up 1 base, with 7 bases separating them. The CDR3 DNA sequence: TGTGCCAGCACCCCCGGGAACACCGGGGAGCTGTTTTTT. As protein: CASTPGNTGELFF.

The chain is built from TRBV7-2 and TRBJ2-5, with TRBD2 matching 7 bases. Unmatched junction bases numbered 5, after V lost 3 bases and J lost 1 base. This CDR3 is 15 amino acids long. Germline V gene sequence: CDR1 SGHTA, CDR2 FQGNSA. In nucleotides, the CDR3 is TGTGCCAGCAGCTTTCCGGGACTACCCCAAGAGACCCAGTACTTC. Amino acids: CASSFPGLPQETQYF.

This clonotype was counted between two and nine times. The genes are TRBV9 and TRBJ2-3; a weak D match, TRBD1 (6 bases). V shed 0 bases and J shed 1 base, with 12 bases lying between them. The CDR3 contains 16 residues. The V gene's germline CDR1 is SGDLS and CDR2 YYNGEE. CDR3 sequence (DNA): TGTGCCAGCAGCGTAGGGCTGACAGGTGGCACAGATACGCAGTATTTT. Residues: CASSVGLTGGTDTQYF. The full variable domain, rest sourced from reference TRBV9 and TRBJ2-3, is DSGVTQTPKHLITATGQRVTLRCSPRSGDLSVYWYQQSLDQGLQFLIQYYNGEERAKGNILERFSAQQFPDLHSELNLSSLELGDSALYFCASSVGLTGGTDTQYFGPGTRLTVL.

This chain uses TRBV19 with TRBJ2-3; perhaps TRBD2 as D (5 bases). Trimming left V 4 bases short and J 4 bases short, with 9 bases between. The CDR3 runs to 13 residues. The germline V gene has CDR1 LNHDA and CDR2 SQIVND (reference sequence). The CDR3 nucleotides read TGTGCCAGTAGTACTAGCCTCGCAGATACGCAGTATTTT. Residues: CASSTSLADTQYF.

This clonotype appeared a few times. The chain uses TRBV3-1 and TRBJ2-5, with TRBD1 as a possible D gene (5 bases). V gave up 1 base and J gave up 4 bases, with 10 bases separating them. The CDR3 runs to 14 residues. The germline CDR1 and CDR2 sequences are LGHDT and YNNKEL (reference sequence). The CDR3 sequence is CASSQVARVETQYF. CDR3 sequence (DNA): TGTGCCAGCAGCCAAGTGGCCAGGGTAGAGACCCAGTACTTC.

This clonotype came up a few times. The chain joins TRBV4-3 to TRBJ2-2, with TRBD2 matching over 8 bases. The length of the CDR3 is 17 residues. Germline CDR1 reads LGHNA; CDR2 reads YSLEER. J was trimmed by 1 base and V by 2 bases; bases with no gene match: 6. CDR3 DNA: TGCGCCAGCAGCCAAAGCGGGACTAGGCTGAACACCGGGGAGCTGTTTTTT. The encoded protein is CASSQSGTRLNTGELFF.

The rearrangement joins TRBV29-1 to TRBJ2-7; D not certain. This CDR3 has 13 residues. Trimming left V 1 base short and J 0 bases short, with 7 bases between. Germline V gene sequence: CDR1 SQVTM, CDR2 ANQGSEA. CDR3 sequence: CSVEGFSSYEQYF. CDR3 nucleotides: TGCAGCGTTGAAGGGTTTAGCTCCTACGAGCAGTACTTC.

This clonotype was counted only a few times. The J gene is TRBJ2-7, the V gene TRBV18; D ambiguous. The CDR3 is 14 residues long. V shed 6 bases and J shed 2 bases, with 14 bases lying between them. CDR1 and CDR2 (germline): KGHSH, LQKENI. CDR3 sequence (DNA): TGTGCCAGCTCGTCCGCAGGACCGGCCTACGAGCAGTACTTC. The encoded protein is CASSSAGPAYEQYF.

This clonotype has only a few counts. J is TRBJ2-2 and V is TRBV7-2; the D gene is possibly TRBD1 (6 bases). V lost 3 bases, J lost 6 bases, and 14 bases lay in between. CDR1 and CDR2 (germline): SGHTA, FQGNSA. The CDR3 spans 15 residues. As DNA, the CDR3 is TGTGCCAGCAGCTTTATAGGGGGAAAAGCCGGGGAGCTGTTTTTT. Protein sequence: CASSFIGGKAGELFF. Using reference TRBV7-2 and TRBJ2-2 for the parts outside the CDR3, the full variable domain is GAGVSQSPSNKVTEKGKDVELRCDPISGHTALYWYRQSLGQGLEFLIYFQGNSAPDKSGLPSDRFSAERTGGSVSTLTIQRTQQEDSAVYLCASSFIGGKAGELFFGEGSRLTVL.

This clonotype was seen a handful of times. The chain couples TRBV11-2 to TRBJ2-7; D unclear. This CDR3 region has 13 residues. V was pared by 1 base and J by 6 bases, with 10 bases between. In germline, CDR1 is SGHAT, CDR2 FQNNGV. CDR3 sequence reads: CASSLAVSAEQYF. The CDR3 DNA reads as TGTGCCAGCAGCTTAGCGGTTAGTGCCGAGCAGTACTTC.

This clonotype has just a few counts. The V call is TRBV12-3 or TRBV12-4, the J call TRBJ2-2; 10 positions agree with TRBD1. The CDR3 covers 14 residues. V trimming: 7 bases; J trimming: 6 bases; junction bases outside the gene matches: 5. The DNA of the CDR3 is TGTGCCAGCACCCGGGGACAGGGGCCCGGGGAGCTGTTTTTT. It yields the protein CASTRGQGPGELFF.

This chain connects TRBV3-1 to TRBJ2-5; tentative D call: TRBD2 (6 bases). CDR1 is LGHDT, CDR2 YNNKEL, per germline (reference sequence). The ends were cut back, 0 bases at V and 4 bases at J, with 12 bases in the middle. This CDR3 is built from 15 residues. This chain's CDR3 is CASSQDHWEVETQYF. CDR3 bases: TGTGCCAGCAGCCAAGATCATTGGGAGGTAGAGACCCAGTACTTC.

This sequence joins TRBV12-3 or TRBV12-4 and TRBJ1-5; the match to TRBD1 covers 7 bases. The trim removed 3 bases at V and 5 bases at J, leaving 4 bases unmatched. The length of the CDR3 is 14 residues. DNA of the CDR3: TGTGCCAGCAGTTTTAGGCAGGGGGATCAGCCCCAGCATTTT. It codes for CASSFRQGDQPQHF.

The table lists this clonotype with a few counts. The gene calls are TRBV29-1 and TRBJ2-3, with TRBD1 matching over 8 bases. This CDR3 contains 14 residues. V shed 6 bases, J shed 4 bases, and the junction held 9 bases outside the gene matches. Germline CDR1 SQVTM, CDR2 ANQGSEA. The CDR3 region has the DNA TGCAGCGTGGGAGGACAGGGAAGCCCAGATACGCAGTATTTT. Its protein product is CSVGGQGSPDTQYF.

The rearrangement joins TRBV6-6 to TRBJ1-2; D remains ambiguous. V dropped 6 bases and J dropped 0 bases, with 8 bases sitting between them. CDR3 length: 13 amino acids. From germline, CDR1 is MNHNY and CDR2 SVGAGI (reference sequence). CDR3 amino acids: CASRDGSNYGYTF. The CDR3 coding sequence is TGTGCCAGCAGGGACGGGTCTAACTATGGCTACACCTTC.

This clonotype was counted only a few times. The chain links TRBV24-1 to TRBJ2-7; perhaps TRBD1 as D (5 bases). The germline V gene encodes CDR1 KGHDR and CDR2 SFDVKD. The CDR3 length is 12 residues. The V end was cut by 7 bases, the J end by 3 bases, with 9 bases between. The CDR3 protein is CATSGHGYEQYF. The CDR3 region has the DNA TGTGCCACCAGCGGACACGGCTACGAGCAGTACTTC.

This clonotype has more than one count but fewer than ten. The V call is TRBV11-3, the J call TRBJ2-7; D is unclear. With 3 bases removed from V and 2 bases from J, the gap between germline ends came to 8 bases. CDR1 and CDR2 from the germline V gene are SGHNT and YENEEA. The CDR3 sequence is 13 residues long. Here the CDR3 DNA reads TGTGCCAGCAGCTTTATCCACGCCTACGAGCAGTACTTC. Protein sequence: CASSFIHAYEQYF.

A few counts support this clonotype. V is TRBV12-3 or TRBV12-4 and J is TRBJ2-1, with a tentative D call TRBD1 (6 bases). V lost 0 bases, J lost 7 bases, and 10 bases lay in between. The CDR3 runs to 14 residues. In DNA form, the CDR3 reads TGTGCCAGCAGTTTAGCGGGGGCCGGGAATGAGCAGTTCTTC. This translates into CASSLAGAGNEQFF.

In this sample, this clonotype turned up a few times. The chain recombines TRBV5-1 with TRBJ2-7; 8 bases are shared with TRBD1. J lost 4 bases, V lost 4 bases, and 16 bases had no gene match. This CDR3 contains 17 residues. Germline CDR1 reads SGHRS; CDR2 reads YFSETQ. CDR3 bases: TGCGCCAGCAGCCATTCCCGACAGGGGTATAGTGGATACGAGCAGTACTTC. Amino acid sequence: CASSHSRQGYSGYEQYF.

The chain carries TRBV10-2 and TRBJ2-7; D tentatively fits TRBD1 or TRBD2 (5 bases each). V was pared by 0 bases and J by 2 bases, with 11 bases between. Germline CDR1 WSHSY, CDR2 SAAADI. The CDR3 extends over 15 amino acids. The CDR3 bases are TGCGCCAGCAGTGAGTCGACGGGGACCGCCTACGAGCAGTACTTC. This translates into CASSESTGTAYEQYF.

This chain joins TRBV20-1 and TRBJ2-7; D may be TRBD2 (5 bases). V was trimmed by 6 bases and J by 0 bases, leaving 9 bases between them. Germline lookup yields CDR1 DFQATT and CDR2 SNEGSKA (reference sequence). The length of the CDR3 is 12 residues. CDR3 in DNA: TGCAGTGCGGCGGGTCGCTCCTACGAGCAGTACTTC. Translating gives CSAAGRSYEQYF.

This clonotype was found a few times. The V and J genes are TRBV27 and TRBJ2-7; D is ambiguous. CDR3 length: 12 amino acids. Germline CDR1 is MNHEY and CDR2 is SMNVEV (reference sequence). V was clipped by 8 bases and J by 2 bases, with 10 bases between them. CDR3 region: CASGIPPYEQYF. The DNA for the CDR3 is TGTGCCAGCGGAATCCCCCCCTACGAGCAGTACTTC.